This TCR beta chain was obtained from a study of T cells in Graves' hyperthyroidism and ophthalmopathy. Study-level findings and limits: Researchers report that a 13 V-J model separated ophthalmopathy from stable hyperthyroidism. The majority of expanded thyroid clonotypes above 0.001 also appeared in blood.

CDR1 is LNHNV and CDR2 is YYDKDF in the germline V gene (reference sequence). Trimming pared 5 bases from V and 6 bases from J, leaving 14 bases between. There are 13 residues in the CDR3. A note on this clonotype: Antigen unknown.

Each person with ophthalmopathy scored at least 3 on the Clinical Activity Score, reached NOSPECS grade 4 or higher, and had been ill under 3 months. Diagnosis rested on symptoms, serum thyroxine and TRAb, thyroid ultrasound, and orbital computed tomography. Researchers took RNA transcripts and amplified the TCR beta CDR3 regions from them. The HTBI set primed first-round TCR CDR3 RT-PCR. TCRdb passed the multiplex PCR reads through MiXCR, listing each CDR3 protein once. Here the sample spans hundreds of thousands of distinct CDR3 sequences, roughly 15% being singletons. The V and J genes are TRBV15 and TRBJ2-7, with D perhaps assigned TRBD1 or TRBD2 (5 bases each). Sequencing was performed on blood. This TCR came from a woman in her forties or fifties with Graves' ophthalmopathy. This chain's CDR3 is CATSSRGPGEQYF. CDR3 bases: TGTGCCACCAGCTCCCGGGGCCCAGGCGAGCAGTACTTC.